This is a list of T cell receptor beta chains from one sample in a study of OX40 agonist ivuxolimab in advanced cancers. Profiling relied on immunoSEQ multiplex PCR, and the TCRdb table lists in-frame clones only, not all of them. The sample comprises tens of thousands of clones, under 90% of which are singletons, and more than 1% rests with the top ten. Sample: CD4+ or CD8+ T cells sorted from blood, taken in a trial of the OX40 agonist ivuxolimab. These receptors all stem from an adult with an advanced solid tumor such as melanoma, head and neck, liver or kidney cancer. Each CDR3 is given with its conserved first and last residue. Each record gives: CDR3 protein, CDR3 DNA, V gene, clone size, D gene, J gene. A D gene is named only where the DNA matches it firmly. Only part of the rows carry a size: once, few, many, or a class if the clone is expanded.

CDR3aa: CASNPTGMREVTF
CDR3nt: TGTGCCAGCAATCCTACAGGGATGAGGGAAGTGACCTTC
v_gene: TRBV6-5
abundance: NA
d_gene: NA
j_gene: TRBJ1-2

CDR3aa: CASSQERTGGLGGQFF
CDR3nt: TGCGCCAGCAGCCAAGAGCGGACAGGCGGTTTAGGTGGACAGTTCTTC
v_gene: TRBV4-3
abundance: NA
d_gene: TRBD1
j_gene: TRBJ2-1

CDR3aa: CASSLGAGGGTEAFF
CDR3nt: TGCGCCAGCAGCTTGGGGGCAGGGGGCGGCACTGAAGCTTTCTTT
v_gene: TRBV5-1
abundance: NA
d_gene: TRBD1
j_gene: TRBJ1-1

CDR3aa: CASSLGTEQYF
CDR3nt: TGTGCCAGCAGTTTAGGGACCGAGCAGTACTTC
v_gene: TRBV28
abundance: NA
d_gene: NA
j_gene: TRBJ2-7

CDR3aa: CASSFGISGGYGYTF
CDR3nt: TGCGCCAGCAGCTTCGGGATCAGCGGGGGCTATGGCTACACCTTC
v_gene: TRBV5-1
abundance: NA
d_gene: NA
j_gene: TRBJ1-2

CDR3aa: CASSPGAPNTEAFF
CDR3nt: TGTGCCAGCTCACCCGGGGCACCAAACACTGAAGCTTTCTTT
v_gene: TRBV18
abundance: few
d_gene: NA
j_gene: TRBJ1-1

CDR3aa: CAWSVTGTLSNQPQHF
CDR3nt: TGTGCCTGGAGTGTTACCGGGACACTTAGCAATCAGCCCCAGCATTTT
v_gene: TRBV30
abundance: NA
d_gene: NA
j_gene: TRBJ1-5

CDR3aa: CASSLARQGIYGYTF
CDR3nt: TGTGCCAGCAGCTTGGCGCGACAGGGTATCTATGGCTACACCTTC
v_gene: TRBV5-4
abundance: NA
d_gene: TRBD1
j_gene: TRBJ1-2

CDR3aa: CASSAARQGGTYEQYF
CDR3nt: TGTGCCAGTAGCGCAGCAAGGCAGGGGGGAACCTACGAGCAGTACTTC
v_gene: TRBV19
abundance: NA
d_gene: NA
j_gene: TRBJ2-7

CDR3aa: CASSPRQEAGRAWSSYNEQFF
CDR3nt: TGTGCCAGCAGCCCACGACAAGAGGCAGGGAGAGCTTGGAGCTCCTACAATGAGCAGTTCTTC
v_gene: TRBV14
abundance: NA
d_gene: NA
j_gene: TRBJ2-1

CDR3aa: CARIPRQNSYNEQFF
CDR3nt: TGTGCCAGGATCCCGAGACAGAACTCCTACAATGAGCAGTTCTTC
v_gene: TRBV6-1
abundance: NA
d_gene: NA
j_gene: TRBJ2-1

CDR3aa: CASSYGDGGPGETQYF
CDR3nt: TGTGCCAGCAGTTATGGAGACGGGGGGCCAGGAGAGACCCAGTACTTC
v_gene: TRBV6-5
abundance: NA
d_gene: NA
j_gene: TRBJ2-5

CDR3aa: CASSEFRGQGSGNTIYF
CDR3nt: TGCGCCAGCAGTGAGTTCCGTGGACAGGGGTCTGGAAACACCATATATTTT
v_gene: TRBV10-1
abundance: NA
d_gene: TRBD1
j_gene: TRBJ1-3

CDR3aa: CASSLGLYEQYF
CDR3nt: TGTGCCAGCAGTTTAGGACTCTACGAGCAGTACTTC
v_gene: TRBV28
abundance: few
d_gene: NA
j_gene: TRBJ2-7

CDR3aa: CASSLARANYGYTF
CDR3nt: TGTGCCAGCAGCTTAGCCAGAGCGAACTATGGCTACACCTTC
v_gene: TRBV7-9
abundance: NA
d_gene: NA
j_gene: TRBJ1-2

CDR3aa: CASSLAGLLVEQFF
CDR3nt: TGTGCCAGCAGCTTAGCAGGCTTGTTAGTAGAGCAGTTCTTC
v_gene: TRBV7-2
abundance: NA
d_gene: NA
j_gene: TRBJ2-1

CDR3aa: CASSRTGDLTYEQYF
CDR3nt: TGTGCCAGCAGCAGAACAGGGGACCTAACCTACGAGCAGTACTTC
v_gene: TRBV6-1
abundance: NA
d_gene: TRBD1
j_gene: TRBJ2-7

CDR3aa: CASSGLPKGETQYF
CDR3nt: TGTGCCAGCAGCGGACTTCCCAAAGGGGAGACCCAGTACTTC
v_gene: TRBV7-6
abundance: once
d_gene: NA
j_gene: TRBJ2-5